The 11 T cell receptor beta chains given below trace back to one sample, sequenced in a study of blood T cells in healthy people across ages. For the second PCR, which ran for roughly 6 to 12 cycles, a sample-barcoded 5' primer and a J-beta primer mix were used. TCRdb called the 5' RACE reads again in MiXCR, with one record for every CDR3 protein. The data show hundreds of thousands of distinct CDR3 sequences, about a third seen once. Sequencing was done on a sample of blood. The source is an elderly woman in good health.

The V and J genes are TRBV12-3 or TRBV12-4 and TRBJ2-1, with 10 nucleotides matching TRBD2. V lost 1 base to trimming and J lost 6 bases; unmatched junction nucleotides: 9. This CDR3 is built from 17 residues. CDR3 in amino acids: CASSLEVAGGPSNEQFF. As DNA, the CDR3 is TGTGCCAGCAGTTTAGAAGTAGCGGGGGGTCCTTCCAATGAGCAGTTCTTC.

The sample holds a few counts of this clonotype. The CDR3 sequence is CASSRQEAADTQYF. CDR3 sequence (DNA): TGCGCCAGCAGCCGGCAGGAGGCCGCAGATACGCAGTATTTT. This chain links TRBV4-1 with TRBJ2-3, with a tentative D call TRBD2 (5 bases). The CDR3 consists of 14 residues. V lost 4 bases, J lost 4 bases, and 12 bases lay in between. CDR1 MGHRA and CDR2 YSYEKL come from the germline V gene.

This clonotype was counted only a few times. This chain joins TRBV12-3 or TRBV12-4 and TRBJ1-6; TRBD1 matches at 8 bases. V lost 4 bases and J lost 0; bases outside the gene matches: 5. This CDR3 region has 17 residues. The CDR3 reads CASSYRGSLSYNSPLHF. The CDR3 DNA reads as TGTGCCAGCAGTTACAGGGGGTCCCTCTCCTATAATTCACCCCTCCACTTT.

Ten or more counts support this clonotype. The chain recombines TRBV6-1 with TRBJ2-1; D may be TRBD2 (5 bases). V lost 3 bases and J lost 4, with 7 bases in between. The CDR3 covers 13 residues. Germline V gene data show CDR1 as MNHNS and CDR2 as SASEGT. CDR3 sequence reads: CASSDGLYNEQFF. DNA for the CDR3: TGTGCCAGCAGTGACGGACTGTACAATGAGCAGTTCTTC.

The CDR3 loop reads CASSLRQGSHEQYF. In DNA, the CDR3 is TGTGCCAGCAGTTTGAGACAGGGAAGCCACGAGCAGTACTTC. The J gene is TRBJ2-5, the V gene TRBV6-5; 7 positions agree with TRBD1. The J call may not be correct, given that the DNA end is closer to TRBJ2-7. Germline CDR1 and CDR2: MNHEY and SVGAGI. This CDR3 comprises 14 residues.

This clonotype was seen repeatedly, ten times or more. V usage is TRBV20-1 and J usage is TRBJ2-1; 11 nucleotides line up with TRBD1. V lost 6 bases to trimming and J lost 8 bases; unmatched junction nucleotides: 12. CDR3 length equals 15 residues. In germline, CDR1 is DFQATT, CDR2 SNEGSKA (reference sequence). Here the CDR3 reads CSAESGTGGPHEQFF. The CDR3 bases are TGCAGTGCAGAGAGCGGGACAGGGGGGCCCCATGAGCAGTTCTTC.

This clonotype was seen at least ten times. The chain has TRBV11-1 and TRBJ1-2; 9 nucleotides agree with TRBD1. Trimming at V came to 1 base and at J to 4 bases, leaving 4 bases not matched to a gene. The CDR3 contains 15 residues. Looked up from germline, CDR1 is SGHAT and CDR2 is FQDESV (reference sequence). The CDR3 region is CASSLEGQGSYGYTF. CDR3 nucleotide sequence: TGTGCCAGCAGCTTAGAGGGACAGGGCTCCTATGGCTACACCTTC.

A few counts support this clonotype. The CDR3 protein is CASSYSGNEKLFF. DNA for the CDR3: TGTGCCAGCAGTTACAGCGGTAATGAAAAACTGTTTTTT. V is TRBV6-6 and J is TRBJ1-4; D not certain. Trimming shortened V by 2 bases and J by 4 bases, and 5 bases separated the two germline ends. Germline V lookup: CDR1 MNHNY, CDR2 SVGAGI (reference sequence). This CDR3 spans 13 amino acids.

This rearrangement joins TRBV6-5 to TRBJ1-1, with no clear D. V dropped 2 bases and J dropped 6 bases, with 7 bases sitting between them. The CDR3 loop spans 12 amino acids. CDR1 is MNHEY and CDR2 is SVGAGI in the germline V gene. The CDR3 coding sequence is TGTGCCAGCAGTTACCACGGTTCTGAAGCTTTCTTT. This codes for CASSYHGSEAFF.

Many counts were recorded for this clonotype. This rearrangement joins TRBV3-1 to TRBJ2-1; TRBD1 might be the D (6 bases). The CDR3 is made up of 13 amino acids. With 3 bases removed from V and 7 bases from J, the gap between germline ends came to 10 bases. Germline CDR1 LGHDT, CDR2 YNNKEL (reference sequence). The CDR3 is CASSQDRENEQFF. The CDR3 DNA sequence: TGTGCCAGCAGCCAGGACAGAGAGAATGAGCAGTTCTTC.

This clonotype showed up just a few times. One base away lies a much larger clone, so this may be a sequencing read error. CDR3 sequence: CASSQDLDNEQYF. CDR3 nucleotides: TGCGCCAGCAGCCAAGACTTAGACAATGAGCAGTACTTC. The chain recombines TRBV4-3 with TRBJ2-5, with D unresolved. With 0 bases removed from V and 11 bases from J, the gap between germline ends came to 13 bases. The length of the CDR3 is 13 residues. Per the germline V gene, CDR1 is LGHNA and CDR2 is YSLEER.